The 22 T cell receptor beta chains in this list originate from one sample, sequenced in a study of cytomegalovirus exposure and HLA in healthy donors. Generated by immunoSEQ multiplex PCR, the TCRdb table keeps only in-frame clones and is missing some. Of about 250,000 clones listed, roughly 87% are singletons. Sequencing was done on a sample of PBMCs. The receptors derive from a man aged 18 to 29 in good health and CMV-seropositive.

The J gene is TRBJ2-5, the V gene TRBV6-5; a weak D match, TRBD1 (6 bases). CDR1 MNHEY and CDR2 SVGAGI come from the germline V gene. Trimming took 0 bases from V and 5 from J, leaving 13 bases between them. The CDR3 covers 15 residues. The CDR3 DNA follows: TGTGCCAGCAGTTACTCGATTACAAGGGGGGAGACCCAGTACTTC. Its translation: CASSYSITRGETQYF.

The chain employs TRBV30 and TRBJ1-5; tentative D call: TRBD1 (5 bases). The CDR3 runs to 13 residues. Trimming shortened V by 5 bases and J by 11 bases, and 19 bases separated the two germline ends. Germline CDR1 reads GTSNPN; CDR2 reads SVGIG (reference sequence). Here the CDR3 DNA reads TGTGCCTGGGAGGACGATCAGGGAGGAGCCCAGCATTTT. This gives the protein CAWEDDQGGAQHF.

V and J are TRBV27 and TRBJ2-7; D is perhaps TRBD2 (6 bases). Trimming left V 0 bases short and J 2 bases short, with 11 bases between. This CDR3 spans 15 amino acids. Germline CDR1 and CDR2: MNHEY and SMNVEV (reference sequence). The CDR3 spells CASSLSAGRTYEQYF. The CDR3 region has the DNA TGTGCCAGCAGTTTATCGGCGGGAAGGACCTACGAGCAGTACTTC.

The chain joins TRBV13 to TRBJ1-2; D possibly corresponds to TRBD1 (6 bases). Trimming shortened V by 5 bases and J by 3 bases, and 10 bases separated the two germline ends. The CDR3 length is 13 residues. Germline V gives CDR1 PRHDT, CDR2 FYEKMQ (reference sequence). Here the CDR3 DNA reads TGTGCCAGCAGCCCGGGACATTACTATGGCTACACCTTC. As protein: CASSPGHYYGYTF.

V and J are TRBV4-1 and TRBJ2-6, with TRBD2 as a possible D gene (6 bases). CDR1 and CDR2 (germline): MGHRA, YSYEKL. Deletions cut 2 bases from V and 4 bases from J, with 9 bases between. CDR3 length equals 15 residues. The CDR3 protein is CASSQRGTGANVLTF. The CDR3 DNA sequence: TGCGCCAGCAGCCAACGGGGGACCGGGGCCAACGTCCTGACTTTC.

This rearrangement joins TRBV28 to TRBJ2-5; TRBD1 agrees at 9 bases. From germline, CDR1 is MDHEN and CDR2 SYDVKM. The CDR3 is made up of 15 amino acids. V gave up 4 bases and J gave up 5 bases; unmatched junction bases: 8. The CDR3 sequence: CASSWPGQGRETQYF. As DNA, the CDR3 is TGTGCCAGCAGTTGGCCCGGACAGGGGAGGGAGACCCAGTACTTC. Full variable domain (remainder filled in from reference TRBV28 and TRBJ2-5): DVKVTQSSRYLVKRTGEKVFLECVQDMDHENMFWYRQDPGLGLRLIYFSYDVKMKEKGDIPEGYSVSREKKERFSLILESASTNQTSMYLCASSWPGQGRETQYFGPGTRLLVL.

In nucleotides, the CDR3 is TGTGCCAGCAGTGAAGCGCTGGGGGGACAGAGTGGTTCCTACGAGCAGTACTTC. Translating gives CASSEALGGQSGSYEQYF. The gene calls are TRBV6-1 and TRBJ2-7, with D maybe TRBD1 (7 bases). CDR1 is MNHNS and CDR2 is SASEGT in the germline V gene. The CDR3 sequence is 18 residues long. The V end lost 0 bases, the J end lost 1 base, and 19 bases lay between the germline ends.

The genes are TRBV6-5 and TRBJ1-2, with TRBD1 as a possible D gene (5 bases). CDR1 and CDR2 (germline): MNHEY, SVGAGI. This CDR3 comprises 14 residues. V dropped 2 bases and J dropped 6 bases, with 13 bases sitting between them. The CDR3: CASSYRGVGDGYTF. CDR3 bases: TGTGCCAGCAGTTACCGAGGGGTAGGGGATGGCTACACCTTC.

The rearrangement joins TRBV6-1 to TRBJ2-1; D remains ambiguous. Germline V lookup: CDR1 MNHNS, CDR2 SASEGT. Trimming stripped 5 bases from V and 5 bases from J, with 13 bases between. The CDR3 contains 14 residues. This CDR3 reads CASSPRRVDNEQFF. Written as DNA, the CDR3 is TGTGCCAGCAGTCCCCGACGAGTTGACAATGAGCAGTTCTTC.

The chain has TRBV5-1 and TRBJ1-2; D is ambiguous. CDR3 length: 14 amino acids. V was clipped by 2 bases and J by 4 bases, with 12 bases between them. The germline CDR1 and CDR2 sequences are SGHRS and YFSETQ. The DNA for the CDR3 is TGCGCCAGCAGCTTAGAGGACTGGGCCTATGGCTACACCTTC. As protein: CASSLEDWAYGYTF.

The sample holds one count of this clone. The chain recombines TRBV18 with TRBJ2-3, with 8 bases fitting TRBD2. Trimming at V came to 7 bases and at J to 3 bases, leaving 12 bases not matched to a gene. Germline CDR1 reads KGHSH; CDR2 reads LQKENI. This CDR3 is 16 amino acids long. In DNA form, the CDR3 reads TGTGCCAGCTTAACCAGGATAGCGGGAAGGACAGATACGCAGTATTTT. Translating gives CASLTRIAGRTDTQYF.

The DNA of the CDR3 is TGTGCCAGCAGTTTATCAGGTGGCAGCGACCTCTACGAGCAGTACTTC. It translates to CASSLSGGSDLYEQYF. The rearrangement links TRBV27 to TRBJ2-7, with D hard to call. The germline V and J ends were trimmed by 0 bases and 3 bases, with 15 bases remaining between them. The CDR3 covers 16 residues. The germline V gene encodes CDR1 MNHEY and CDR2 SMNVEV (reference sequence).

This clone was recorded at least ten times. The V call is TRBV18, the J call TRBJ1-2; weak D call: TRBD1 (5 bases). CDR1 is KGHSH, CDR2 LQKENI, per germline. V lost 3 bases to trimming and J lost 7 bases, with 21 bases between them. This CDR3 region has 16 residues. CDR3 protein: CASSPRDRTTGGGYTF. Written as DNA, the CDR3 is TGTGCCAGCTCACCGCGTGACCGGACCACGGGGGGTGGCTACACCTTC.

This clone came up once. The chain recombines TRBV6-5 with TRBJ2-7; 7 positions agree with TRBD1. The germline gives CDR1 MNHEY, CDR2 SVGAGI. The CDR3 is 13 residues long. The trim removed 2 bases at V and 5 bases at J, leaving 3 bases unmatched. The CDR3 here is CASSYDRVHEQYF. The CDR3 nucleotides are TGTGCCAGCAGTTACGACAGGGTCCACGAGCAGTACTTC.

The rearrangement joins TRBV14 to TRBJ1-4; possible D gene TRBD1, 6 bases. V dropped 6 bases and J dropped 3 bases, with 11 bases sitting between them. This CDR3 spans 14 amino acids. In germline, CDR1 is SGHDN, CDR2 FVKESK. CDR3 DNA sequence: TGTGCCAGCAGTCGGGGGCAGTCTAATGAAAAACTGTTTTTT. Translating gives CASSRGQSNEKLFF. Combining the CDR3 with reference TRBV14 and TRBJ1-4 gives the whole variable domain EAGVTQFPSHSVIEKGQTVTLRCDPISGHDNLYWYRRVMGKEIKFLLHFVKESKQDESGMPNNRFLAERTGGTYSTLKVQPAELEDSGVYFCASSRGQSNEKLFFGSGTQLSVL.

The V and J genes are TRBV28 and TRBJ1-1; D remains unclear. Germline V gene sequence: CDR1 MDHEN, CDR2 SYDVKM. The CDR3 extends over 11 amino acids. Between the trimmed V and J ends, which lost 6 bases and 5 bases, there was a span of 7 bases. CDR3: CASSRKTEAFF. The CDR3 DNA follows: TGTGCCAGCAGCCGCAAAACTGAAGCTTTCTTT.

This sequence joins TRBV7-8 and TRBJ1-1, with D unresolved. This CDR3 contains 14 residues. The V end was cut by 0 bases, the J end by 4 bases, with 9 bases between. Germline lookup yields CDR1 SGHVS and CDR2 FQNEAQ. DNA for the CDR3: TGTGCCAGCAGCTTAGCGTGGGATACCACTGAAGCTTTCTTT. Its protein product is CASSLAWDTTEAFF.

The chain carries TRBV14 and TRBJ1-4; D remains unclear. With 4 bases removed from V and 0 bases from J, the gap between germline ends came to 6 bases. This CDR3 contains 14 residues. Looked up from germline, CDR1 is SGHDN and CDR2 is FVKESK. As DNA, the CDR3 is TGTGCCAGCAGCCGACCGTCAACTAATGAAAAACTGTTTTTT. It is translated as CASSRPSTNEKLFF. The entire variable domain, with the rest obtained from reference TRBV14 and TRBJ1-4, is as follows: EAGVTQFPSHSVIEKGQTVTLRCDPISGHDNLYWYRRVMGKEIKFLLHFVKESKQDESGMPNNRFLAERTGGTYSTLKVQPAELEDSGVYFCASSRPSTNEKLFFGSGTQLSVL.

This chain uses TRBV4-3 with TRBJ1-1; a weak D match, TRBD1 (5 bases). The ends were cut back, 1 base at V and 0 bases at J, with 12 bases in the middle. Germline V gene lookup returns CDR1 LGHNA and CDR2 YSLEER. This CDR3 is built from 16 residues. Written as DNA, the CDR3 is TGCGCCAGCAGCCAAGTTCTCGACAGTCTGAACACTGAAGCTTTCTTT. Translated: CASSQVLDSLNTEAFF.

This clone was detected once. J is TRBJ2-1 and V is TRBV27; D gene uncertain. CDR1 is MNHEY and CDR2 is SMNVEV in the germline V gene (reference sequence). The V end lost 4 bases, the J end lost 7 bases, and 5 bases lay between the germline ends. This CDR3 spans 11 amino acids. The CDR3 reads CASSYQNEQFF. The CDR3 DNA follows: TGTGCCAGCAGTTACCAAAATGAGCAGTTCTTC.

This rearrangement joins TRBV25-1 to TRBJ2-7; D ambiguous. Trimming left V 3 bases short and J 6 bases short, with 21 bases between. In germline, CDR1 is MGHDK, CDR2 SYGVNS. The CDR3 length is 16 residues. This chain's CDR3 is CASSEALQSNGCEQYF. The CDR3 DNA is TGTGCCAGCAGTGAGGCCTTACAGTCAAATGGCTGCGAGCAGTACTTC.

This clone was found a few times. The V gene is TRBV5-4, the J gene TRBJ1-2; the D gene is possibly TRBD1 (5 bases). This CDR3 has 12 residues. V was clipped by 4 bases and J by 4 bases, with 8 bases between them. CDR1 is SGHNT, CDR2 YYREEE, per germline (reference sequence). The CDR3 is CASSTDSYGYTF. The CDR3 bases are TGTGCCAGCAGCACTGACAGCTATGGCTACACCTTC.